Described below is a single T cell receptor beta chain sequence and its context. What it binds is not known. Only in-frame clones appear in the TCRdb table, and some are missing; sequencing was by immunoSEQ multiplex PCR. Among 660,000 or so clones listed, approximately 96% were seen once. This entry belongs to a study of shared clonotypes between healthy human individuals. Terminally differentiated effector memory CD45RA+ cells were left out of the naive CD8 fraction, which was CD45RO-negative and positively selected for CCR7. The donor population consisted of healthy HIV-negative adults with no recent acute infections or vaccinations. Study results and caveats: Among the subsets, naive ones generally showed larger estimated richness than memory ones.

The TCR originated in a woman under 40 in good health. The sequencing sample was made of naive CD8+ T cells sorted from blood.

CDR3 bases: TGTGCTAAGAGCGGCCATTACAATCAGCCCCAGCATTTT. This sequence encodes CAKSGHYNQPQHF. The chain is built from TRBV19 and TRBJ1-5, with D unresolved. The CDR3 covers 13 residues. Looked up from germline, CDR1 is LNHDA and CDR2 is SQIVND (reference sequence). Filled out from reference TRBV19 and TRBJ1-5, the complete variable domain reads DGGITQSPKYLFRKEGQNVTLSCEQNLNHDAMYWYRQDPGQGLRLIYYSQIVNDFQKGDIAEGYSVSREKKESFPLTVTSAQKNPTAFYLCAKSGHYNQPQHFGDGTRLSIL.